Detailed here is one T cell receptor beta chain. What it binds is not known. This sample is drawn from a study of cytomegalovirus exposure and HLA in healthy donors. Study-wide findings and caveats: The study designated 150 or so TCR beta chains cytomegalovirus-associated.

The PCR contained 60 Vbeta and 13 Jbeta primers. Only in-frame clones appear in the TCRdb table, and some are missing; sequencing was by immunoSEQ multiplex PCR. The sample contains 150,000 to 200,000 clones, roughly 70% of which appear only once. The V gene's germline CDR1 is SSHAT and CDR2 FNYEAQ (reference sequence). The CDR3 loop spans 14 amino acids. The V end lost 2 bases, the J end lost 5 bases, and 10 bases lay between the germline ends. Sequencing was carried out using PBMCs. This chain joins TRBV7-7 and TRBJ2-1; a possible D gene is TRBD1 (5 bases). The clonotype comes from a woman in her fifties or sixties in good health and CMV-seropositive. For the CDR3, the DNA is TGTGCCAGCAGCTTATCGACAGAGCACAATGAGCAGTTCTTC. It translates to CASSLSTEHNEQFF.